Listed below are T cell receptor beta chains from one sample, sequenced in a study of sequential checkpoint blockade in melanoma. Assay: immunoSEQ multiplex PCR; the TCRdb copy retains only in-frame clones and omits some. The sample carries about 11,000 clones, just under 80% recorded once. This material consisted of CD8+ T cells sorted from blood (inferred from file names), taken from a patient given nivolumab and ipilimumab in sequence. Receptors were obtained from a human donor with melanoma. CDR3s include the opening cysteine and the closing phenylalanine or tryptophan. Each record gives: CDR3 DNA, CDR3 protein, V gene, J gene, D gene, clone size. The D gene is left open where the match is weak. The size of a clone is reported for some rows only, either as once, few or many, or as a class for expanded clones.

TGTGCCAGCAGTCCGATGGGACAGGGTGGCTACGAGCAGTACTTC	CASSPMGQGGYEQYF	TRBV6-1	TRBJ2-7	TRBD1	NA
TGTGCCAGCAGCTCCGGGACACGCGGCGGCTACACCTTC	CASSSGTRGGYTF	TRBV11-2	TRBJ1-2	NA	NA
TGTGCCAGTAGTAGTCCGAGCCTAATATCGATGAACACTGAAGCTTTCTTT	CASSSPSLISMNTEAFF	TRBV19	TRBJ1-1	NA	NA
TGTGCCAGTAGTATCTTCGCCAGGATGAACACTGAAGCTTTCTTT	CASSIFARMNTEAFF	TRBV19	TRBJ1-1	NA	NA
TGTGCCAGCAGTTCAGGTATATGGAACATTCAGTACTTC	CASSSGIWNIQYF	TRBV6-1	TRBJ2-4	NA	NA
TGTGCCAGTAGTATAGATCCCGGGGTGTCGGGGGGGCGAAGTGAGCAGTTCTTC	CASSIDPGVSGGRSEQFF	TRBV19	TRBJ2-1	TRBD2	few
TGTGCCAGCAGCAACATCTATGGCTACACCTTC	CASSNIYGYTF	TRBV5-5	TRBJ1-2	NA	NA
TGTGCCAGCAGCTTGCTGCGCCAGGGATTCGCCGGGGAGCTGTTTTTT	CASSLLRQGFAGELFF	TRBV5-8	TRBJ2-2	NA	NA
TGTGCCAGCAGACAAAGACACCTGAACACTGAAGCTTTCTTT	CASRQRHLNTEAFF	TRBV6-1	TRBJ1-1	NA	NA
TGTGCCAGCAGCTTAGGACAGGGCCTTCGCGAGCAGTACTTC	CASSLGQGLREQYF	TRBV7-9	TRBJ2-7	TRBD1	NA
TGTGCCAGCGGCCATGGGGCGGGGTACAATGAGCAGTTCTTC	CASGHGAGYNEQFF	TRBV5-6	TRBJ2-1	NA	NA
TGCGCCAGCAGCTTCGAGGGTCCCTCCTACGAGCAGTACTTC	CASSFEGPSYEQYF	TRBV5-1	TRBJ2-7	NA	NA
TGTGCCAGCAGTTCCGGACAGGGACCAAATCAGCCCCAGCATTTT	CASSSGQGPNQPQHF	TRBV6-5	TRBJ1-5	TRBD1	NA
TGTGCCAGTAGCCGACTAGCGGGGGACCTATCTGGGGCCAACGTCCTGACTTTC	CASSRLAGDLSGANVLTF	TRBV19	TRBJ2-6	TRBD2	NA
TGTGCCAGCAGCGTAGGACTCACCAATGAGCAGTTCTTC	CASSVGLTNEQFF	TRBV9	TRBJ2-1	NA	NA
TGTGCCAGCAGCCCCGGGCAGGGGTGGGTTCGAGAGCAGTACTTC	CASSPGQGWVREQYF	TRBV14	TRBJ2-7	NA	NA
TGTGCCACCAGCAGAGATGCGGGGGACACCATATATTTT	CATSRDAGDTIYF	TRBV15	TRBJ1-3	NA	few
TGTGCCAGCAGCTTAAAACCGGGACAGGGAAGGTACGAGCAGTACTTC	CASSLKPGQGRYEQYF	TRBV7-9	TRBJ2-7	TRBD1	NA
TGCGCCAGCAGCCAAGGGACAGCGGTTGGCTATGGCTACACCTTC	CASSQGTAVGYGYTF	TRBV5-1	TRBJ1-2	TRBD1	NA
TGTGCCAGCAGCCAGGGTACAGGCAACTCTGGAAACACCATATATTTT	CASSQGTGNSGNTIYF	TRBV4-2	TRBJ1-3	NA	once
TGTGCCAGCAGCGGTAACAGGGGCGGCTACACCTTC	CASSGNRGGYTF	TRBV9	TRBJ1-2	TRBD1	NA
TGTGCCAGTAGTATCATGACAGGGCGGAGGAACACCATATATTTT	CASSIMTGRRNTIYF	TRBV19	TRBJ1-3	TRBD1	NA
TGTGCCTCGACGGAGGGAGGGTTGGAGGCCCAGTACTTC	CASTEGGLEAQYF	TRBV15	TRBJ2-5	TRBD2	NA
TGTGCCAGCAGCTTAGTAGGGGACTCCTACGAGCAGTACTTC	CASSLVGDSYEQYF	TRBV7-2	TRBJ2-7	NA	NA
TGTGCCAGCAGCTCCTCGGACAGGGGGCTGAACGGGGAGCTGTTTTTT	CASSSSDRGLNGELFF	TRBV13	TRBJ2-2	TRBD1	NA
TGTGCCAGTAGTGCCCTTCGCAATTCCAGCTCCTACAATGAGCAGTTCTTC	CASSALRNSSSYNEQFF	TRBV19	TRBJ2-1	NA	NA
TGTGCCAGTAGTATAATCCCCTTCAGCGATGAGCAGTTCTTC	CASSIIPFSDEQFF	TRBV19	TRBJ2-1	NA	NA
TGTGCCAGCAGCTTACTTTCACTAGCTCCCCACGAGCAGTACTTC	CASSLLSLAPHEQYF	TRBV7-3	TRBJ2-7	NA	NA
TGTGCCAGCAGTTTAGGGACTAGCGGCTACAATGAGCAGTTCTTC	CASSLGTSGYNEQFF	TRBV27	TRBJ2-1	TRBD2	once
TGTGCCAGCAATCCCTACTCAGAGAACACAGATATCGACGAGCAGTACTTC	CASNPYSENTDIDEQYF	TRBV6-7	TRBJ2-7	NA	NA
TGTGCCAGCAGTGAATCGGCGGGAGTGGGAGAGACCCAGTACTTC	CASSESAGVGETQYF	TRBV6-4	TRBJ2-5	TRBD2	once
TGCGCCAGCAGCGACAGGGTATCTGAGCCCCAGCATTTT	CASSDRVSEPQHF	TRBV10-2	TRBJ1-5	TRBD1	few
TGTGCCAGCAGTGAGCCTAGAAATTACGAGCAGTACTTC	CASSEPRNYEQYF	TRBV2	TRBJ2-7	NA	NA
TGTGCCAGCAGACCAGACAGGGGCCAAGCCTACGAGCAGTACTTC	CASRPDRGQAYEQYF	TRBV6-1	TRBJ2-7	TRBD1	NA
TGTGCCAGCAGTTACTCCGTGGCCGGGACTAACTATGGCTACACCTTC	CASSYSVAGTNYGYTF	TRBV6-5	TRBJ1-2	NA	medium-sized
TGTGCCAGCAGCTGGCAATACAATGAGCAGTTCTTC	CASSWQYNEQFF	TRBV7-9	TRBJ2-1	NA	NA
TGTGCCAGCCGGGCCGGGATGGAGCAGTACTTC	CASRAGMEQYF	TRBV2	TRBJ2-7	NA	NA
TGTGCCAGCAGCCCCGGGACTAGCCCTTTTCGGGGTGAGCAGTTCTTC	CASSPGTSPFRGEQFF	TRBV7-8	TRBJ2-1	TRBD2	NA
TGTGCCAGCAGTCTATCCCATAGGGGTGAAGCTTTCTTT	CASSLSHRGEAFF	TRBV27	TRBJ1-1	NA	once
TGCGCCAGCAGCGGCCAGGGGGTTTATGGCTACACCTTC	CASSGQGVYGYTF	TRBV5-1	TRBJ1-2	TRBD1	NA
TGTGCCAGCAGCTTAGGGGCGGGGGGGTACAATGAGCAGTTCTTC	CASSLGAGGYNEQFF	TRBV7-8	TRBJ2-1	TRBD2	NA
TGTGCCAGCAGCTTATCCGGGACAGGGTTTAAATGG	CASSLSGTGFKW	TRBV5-4	TRBJ2-7	TRBD1	NA
TGTGCCAGCAGTCATATACAGAGTAATCAGCCCCAGCATTTT	CASSHIQSNQPQHF	TRBV27	TRBJ1-5	NA	NA
TGTGCCAGCAGCGCCGGGACAGGGTGGACAGATACGCAGTATTTT	CASSAGTGWTDTQYF	TRBV9	TRBJ2-3	TRBD1	NA
TGTGCCAGCAGCCACACAATCACCGGGGAGCTGTTTTTT	CASSHTITGELFF	TRBV7-9	TRBJ2-2	NA	NA
TGTGCCAGCAGTTACTGGACAGGGGGCGCGGAGACCCAGTACTTC	CASSYWTGGAETQYF	TRBV6-5	TRBJ2-5	TRBD1	NA
TGTGCCAGCAGCCAATTGGATGGGACAGGGGGCGGGGAGCAGTACTTC	CASSQLDGTGGGEQYF	TRBV5-6	TRBJ2-7	TRBD1	NA
TGTGCCAGCAGCTCCGGGACAGGCTACACTGAAGCTTTCTTT	CASSSGTGYTEAFF	TRBV7-9	TRBJ1-1	TRBD1	NA
TGCGCCAGCAGCTGGGACAGTTACTACGAGCAGTACTTC	CASSWDSYYEQYF	TRBV5-1	TRBJ2-7	TRBD1	NA
TGCGCCAGCAGCCAAGAACCCGGGACAGGGAGTTCACCCCTCCACTTT	CASSQEPGTGSSPLHF	TRBV4-1	TRBJ1-6	TRBD1	NA
TGTGCCAGCAGTTACACCCTGACAAGCAACTATGGCTACACCTTC	CASSYTLTSNYGYTF	TRBV6-5	TRBJ1-2	NA	NA
TGTGCCAGCAGCCAAACTCACAATGAGCAGTTCTTC	CASSQTHNEQFF	TRBV6-6	TRBJ2-1	NA	NA